The 25 T cell receptor beta chains below all came from one sample that was sequenced in a study of vaccination effects on CD4 cells after COVID-19. Clones were read by immunoSEQ multiplex PCR, and TCRdb kept only the in-frame ones, dropping some. The sample lists about 22,000 clones; 72% were seen once. Viral peptide pool expansion of antigen-specific CD4+ T cells preceded sequencing in the ViraFEST assay. Following a 10-day culture, CD4+ T cells were purified. Either the BNT162b2 or mRNA-1273 vaccine was given to participants in two doses. Their antigen targets remain unknown. The sample was CD4+ T cells from PBMCs cultured with HCoV-NL63 spike peptides, taken after COVID-19 vaccination. The source is a human donor who received a COVID-19 vaccine.

The J gene is TRBJ1-5, the V gene TRBV2; a weak D match, TRBD1 (6 bases). Per the germline V gene, CDR1 is SNHLY and CDR2 is FYNNEI. V dropped 8 bases and J dropped 5 bases, with 13 bases sitting between them. The CDR3 contains 13 residues. CDR3 in DNA: TGTGCCAGCGTAGGGGGGGCCCATCAGCCCCAGCATTTT. Amino acid sequence: CASVGGAHQPQHF.

The genes are TRBV29-1 and TRBJ2-7; 8 nucleotides agree with TRBD1. Germline CDR1 and CDR2: SQVTM and ANQGSEA. Losses at the gene ends were 4 bases for V and 9 bases for J; bases not matched to a gene: 8. The CDR3 consists of 12 residues. The CDR3 bases are TGCAGCGTTGCCCAGGACAGGGTTCGGCAGTACTTC. Protein: CSVAQDRVRQYF.

This clone appeared a single time. The chain uses TRBV19 and TRBJ2-7, with D perhaps being TRBD1 or TRBD2 (6 bases each). The CDR3 sequence is 18 residues long. V was trimmed by 4 bases and J by 3 bases, leaving 25 bases between them. Looked up from germline, CDR1 is LNHDA and CDR2 is SQIVND (reference sequence). The CDR3, as DNA: TGTGCCAGTAGTACAAAGGGGCCCGGGGGACACCAACGCTACGAGCAGTACTTC. Its protein product is CASSTKGPGGHQRYEQYF. Looking up the rest from reference TRBV19 and TRBJ2-7 gives the full variable domain: DGGITQSPKYLFRKEGQNVTLSCEQNLNHDAMYWYRQDPGQGLRLIYYSQIVNDFQKGDIAEGYSVSREKKESFPLTVTSAQKNPTAFYLCASSTKGPGGHQRYEQYFGPGTRLTVT.

The rearrangement links TRBV27 to TRBJ2-1, with D perhaps TRBD1 or TRBD2 (7 bases each). The CDR3 consists of 15 residues. The germline V gene has CDR1 MNHEY and CDR2 SMNVEV (reference sequence). Trimming removed 3 bases from V and 7 bases from J, with 16 bases in between. CDR3 in amino acids: CASSFWSQGGNEQFF. CDR3 DNA: TGTGCCAGCAGTTTTTGGAGTCAGGGGGGGAATGAGCAGTTCTTC.

The CDR3 DNA reads as TGTGCCACCAGTGATTTGGGATCCGATGGCTACACCTTC. This translates into CATSDLGSDGYTF. The chain employs TRBV24-1 and TRBJ1-2; unclear D gene. The germline V gene encodes CDR1 KGHDR and CDR2 SFDVKD. The CDR3 contains 13 residues. V dropped 0 bases and J dropped 6 bases, with 7 bases sitting between them.

The rearrangement links TRBV6-5 to TRBJ2-5; TRBD1 aligns across 8 bases. This CDR3 has 13 residues. The junction had 6 bases not matched to a gene; V was cut back by 5 bases and J by 7 bases. Germline CDR1 MNHEY, CDR2 SVGAGI. In DNA form, the CDR3 reads TGTGCCAGCAGTCTAACAGGGGGAGGGACCCAGTACTTC. Protein product: CASSLTGGGTQYF.

The rearrangement joins TRBV5-4 to TRBJ2-5; a weak D match, TRBD2 (5 bases). The CDR3 is made up of 14 amino acids. V was shortened by 0 bases and J by 4 bases, with 10 bases between the two germline ends. CDR1 is SGHNT and CDR2 is YYREEE in the germline V gene (reference sequence). CDR3 coding DNA: TGTGCCAGCAGCTTGGGGGAGTGGCGAGAGACCCAGTACTTC. As protein: CASSLGEWRETQYF.

The chain recombines TRBV7-8 with TRBJ2-1; D is unresolved. V was cut by 1 base and J by 3 bases, with 10 bases left in between. Germline CDR1 and CDR2: SGHVS and FQNEAQ. The CDR3 is made up of 15 amino acids. CDR3 amino acids: CASSLGLNVYNEQFF. CDR3 coding DNA: TGTGCCAGCAGCTTAGGGCTAAATGTCTACAATGAGCAGTTCTTC.

Written as DNA, the CDR3 is TGTGCTAGTGGTTTGGTACGGGGAGCCGCCTACACCTTC. Translation gives CASGLVRGAAYTF. V usage is TRBV12-5 and J usage is TRBJ1-2, with D unresolved. The V end was cut by 0 bases, the J end by 10 bases, with 12 bases between. CDR1 is LGHNT, CDR2 FRNRAP, per germline. The CDR3 runs 13 residues.

The rearrangement joins TRBV5-6 to TRBJ2-1; 8 nucleotides align to TRBD1. V shed 0 bases and J 7 bases; nucleotides not matched to a gene: 3. Looked up from germline, CDR1 is SGHDT and CDR2 is YYEEEE. This CDR3 comprises 14 residues. CDR3 in amino acids: CASSLGQGFNEQFF. CDR3 bases: TGTGCCAGCAGCTTGGGACAGGGGTTTAATGAGCAGTTCTTC. The variable domain in full, completed from reference TRBV5-6 and TRBJ2-1, reads DAGVTQSPTHLIKTRGQQVTLRCSPKSGHDTVSWYQQALGQGPQFIFQYYEEEERQRGNFPDRFSGHQFPNYSSELNVNALLLGDSALYLCASSLGQGFNEQFFGPGTRLTVL.

The V call is TRBV7-9, the J call TRBJ2-1; tentatively, D is TRBD1 (5 bases). Germline loops: CDR1 SEHNR, CDR2 FQNEAQ (reference sequence). Trimming took 0 bases from V and 3 from J, leaving 9 bases between them. CDR3 length: 15 residues. The CDR3 is CASSLAQGVYNEQFF. In DNA, the CDR3 is TGTGCCAGCAGCTTAGCGCAAGGGGTCTACAATGAGCAGTTCTTC.

This clone has just a few counts. The chain recombines TRBV10-2 with TRBJ2-3; the match to TRBD2 covers 12 bases. The CDR3 has 15 amino acids. Germline loops: CDR1 WSHSY, CDR2 SAAADI. Losses at the gene ends were 6 bases for V and 4 bases for J; bases not matched to a gene: 5. In nucleotides, the CDR3 is TGCGCCAGCAGAGACCGGACTAGCGGGGCAGATACGCAGTATTTT. Protein sequence: CASRDRTSGADTQYF.

This chain uses TRBV2 with TRBJ1-1, with TRBD1 matching 7 bases. Germline trimming cut 7 bases from V and 5 bases from J; bases unmatched to any gene: 7. The CDR3 has 13 residues. Germline lookup yields CDR1 SNHLY and CDR2 FYNNEI. CDR3 bases: TGTGCCAGCACGCAGGGGGAGGGGACTGAAGCTTTCTTT. Its protein product is CASTQGEGTEAFF.

The rearrangement joins TRBV30 to TRBJ2-3, with D uncertain. V shed 3 bases and J shed 1 base, with 11 bases lying between them. The CDR3 runs 14 residues. Germline CDR1 is GTSNPN and CDR2 is SVGIG (reference sequence). This CDR3 reads CAWSKNRGTDTQYF. CDR3 bases: TGTGCCTGGAGCAAGAACCGGGGCACAGATACGCAGTATTTT. Together with reference TRBV30 and TRBJ2-3, the CDR3 gives the full variable domain: SQTIHQWPATLVQPVGSPLSLECTVEGTSNPNLYWYRQAAGRGLQLLFYSVGIGQISSEVPQNLSASRPQDRQFILSSKKLLLSDSGFYLCAWSKNRGTDTQYFGPGTRLTVL.

This chain uses TRBV14 with TRBJ1-6; maybe TRBD1 (6 bases). CDR1 and CDR2 (germline): SGHDN, FVKESK. V was pared by 2 bases and J by 6 bases, with 8 bases between. The CDR3 has 14 amino acids. The CDR3 DNA is TGTGCCAGCAGCCAATGGACAGCTAATTCACCCCTCCACTTT. Amino acid sequence: CASSQWTANSPLHF.

The V and J genes are TRBV9 and TRBJ2-3; maybe TRBD2 (5 bases). V was clipped by 0 bases and J by 4 bases, with 12 bases between them. CDR1 is SGDLS, CDR2 YYNGEE, per germline. This CDR3 region has 15 residues. The DNA for the CDR3 is TGTGCCAGCAGCGTAGCGGCTAGCCATTCAGATACGCAGTATTTT. Translated: CASSVAASHSDTQYF.

The chain is built from TRBV5-4 and TRBJ1-3; tentative D call: TRBD1 (5 bases). V dropped 3 bases and J dropped 1 base, with 8 bases sitting between them. There are 14 residues in the CDR3. CDR1 and CDR2 from the germline V gene are SGHNT and YYREEE (reference sequence). CDR3 sequence (DNA): TGTGCCAGCAGCTGGTGGGGGTCTGGAAACACCATATATTTT. Translation gives CASSWWGSGNTIYF.

V is TRBV5-6 and J is TRBJ1-3; D not resolved. The V gene's germline CDR1 is SGHDT and CDR2 YYEEEE. The CDR3 runs to 16 residues. The V end was cut by 4 bases, the J end by 0 bases, with 14 bases between. CDR3 sequence: CASSPTIGHSGNTIYF. The CDR3 DNA reads TGTGCCAGCAGCCCGACTATTGGGCACTCTGGAAACACCATATATTTT.

The chain employs TRBV27 and TRBJ1-2; 8 nucleotides agree with TRBD1. Unmatched junction bases numbered 11, after V lost 6 bases and J lost 5 bases. The CDR3 sequence is 15 residues long. Germline V gives CDR1 MNHEY, CDR2 SMNVEV (reference sequence). Written as DNA, the CDR3 is TGTGCCAGCAGCCCGGACAGGGTTTATTTGTATGGCTACACCTTC. Its translation is CASSPDRVYLYGYTF.

The rearrangement uses TRBV29-1 and TRBJ1-2; D is unresolved. V gave up 4 bases and J gave up 0 bases, with 9 bases separating them. The CDR3 has 13 residues. Germline V gene sequence: CDR1 SQVTM, CDR2 ANQGSEA. CDR3 amino acids: CSVGEETNYGYTF. The DNA of the CDR3 is TGCAGCGTTGGCGAAGAAACTAACTATGGCTACACCTTC.

The chain uses TRBV18 and TRBJ1-2; no definite D call. Germline V gene lookup returns CDR1 KGHSH and CDR2 LQKENI. The CDR3 is 13 residues long. V lost 2 bases and J lost 4, with 8 bases in between. CDR3 amino acids: CASSPDGRYGYTF. Written as DNA, the CDR3 is TGTGCCAGCTCACCAGACGGGCGCTATGGCTACACCTTC.

This chain connects TRBV2 to TRBJ2-7; no clear D gene. The V end was cut by 4 bases, the J end by 4 bases, with 5 bases between. CDR3 length: 11 amino acids. Germline V gene sequence: CDR1 SNHLY, CDR2 FYNNEI. CDR3 loop: CASSGSYEQYF. The CDR3 DNA is TGTGCCAGCAGTGGTTCATACGAGCAGTACTTC.

This clone was detected a few times. The chain combines TRBV29-1 with TRBJ2-7; TRBD2 aligns across 11 bases. This CDR3 has 15 residues. Germline CDR1 reads SQVTM; CDR2 reads ANQGSEA. Trimming cost V 6 bases and J 3 bases; bases outside gene matches: 10. This CDR3 is CSVSYLAGGLYEQYF. CDR3 DNA: TGCAGCGTATCCTACCTAGCGGGAGGTCTCTACGAGCAGTACTTC.

V and J are TRBV6-5 and TRBJ1-5; D is ambiguous. Germline assignment: CDR1 MNHEY and CDR2 SVGAGI. V was shortened by 2 bases and J by 5 bases, with 10 bases between the two germline ends. CDR3 length: 14 residues. The CDR3 DNA follows: TGTGCCAGCAGTTACGGTGGACGGGATCAGCCCCAGCATTTT. Amino acid sequence: CASSYGGRDQPQHF.

This chain uses TRBV4-1 with TRBJ2-3; 7 bases are a match to TRBD2. The CDR3 runs to 19 residues. With V trimmed by 1 base and J by 4 bases, 17 bases remained unmatched. Germline values: CDR1 MGHRA, CDR2 YSYEKL. The CDR3: CASSQGARGAAGNADTQYF. The CDR3 region has the DNA TGCGCCAGCAGCCAAGGGGCTAGAGGGGCAGCGGGAAACGCAGATACGCAGTATTTT.